These 19 T cell receptor beta chains share one sample of origin, sequenced in a study of cytomegalovirus exposure and HLA in healthy donors. Amplification used 60 Vbeta primers and 13 Jbeta primers. Produced via immunoSEQ multiplex PCR; TCRdb's table is partial and in-frame only. The repertoire holds around 280,000 clones, with about 90% as singletons. The sample was PBMCs. Receptors originate from a woman younger than 35 in good health and CMV-seronegative.

The chain couples TRBV9 to TRBJ2-3; 7 bases line up with TRBD2. CDR3 length: 16 amino acids. The V and J ends lost 4 bases and 5 bases, in that order; junction bases with no gene match: 13. The germline V gene has CDR1 SGDLS and CDR2 YYNGEE. CDR3 region: CASSPQREWVEDTQYF. The DNA for the CDR3 is TGTGCCAGCAGCCCCCAGCGGGAATGGGTCGAAGATACGCAGTATTTT.

V usage is TRBV6-5 and J usage is TRBJ2-5, with D perhaps matching TRBD2 (6 bases). Trimming removed 0 bases at V and 1 base at J, with 9 bases between. CDR3 length equals 15 residues. Germline V lookup: CDR1 MNHEY, CDR2 SVGAGI. CDR3 loop: CASSYSGGLQETQYF. CDR3 sequence (DNA): TGTGCCAGCAGTTACTCGGGAGGACTCCAAGAGACCCAGTACTTC.

This sequence joins TRBV5-6 and TRBJ2-2; D ambiguous. Germline CDR1 SGHDT, CDR2 YYEEEE. Trimming pared 2 bases from V and 4 bases from J, leaving 9 bases between. The CDR3 totals 14 residues. This chain's CDR3 is CASSFLAATGELFF. The CDR3 coding sequence is TGTGCCAGCAGCTTTCTTGCGGCCACCGGGGAGCTGTTTTTT.

The chain joins TRBV14 to TRBJ1-1; 9 positions agree with TRBD1. With 3 bases clipped from V and 5 bases from J, the junction kept 10 bases outside the gene matches. Germline V CDR1 and CDR2: SGHDN, FVKESK. CDR3 length: 16 residues. The CDR3 sequence: CASSQDRGPFRTEAFF. CDR3 in DNA: TGTGCCAGCAGCCAGGACAGGGGCCCCTTTAGAACTGAAGCTTTCTTT.

The rearrangement uses TRBV12-5 and TRBJ1-1; D possibly corresponds to TRBD1 (6 bases). V was pared by 1 base and J by 2 bases, with 11 bases between. Germline CDR1 is LGHNT and CDR2 is FRNRAP. The CDR3 has 15 residues. CDR3 sequence (DNA): TGTGCTAGTGGTTTGGGGGACACCTTAAACACTGAAGCTTTCTTT. It specifies CASGLGDTLNTEAFF. Using reference TRBV12-5 and TRBJ1-1 for the parts outside the CDR3, the full variable domain is DARVTQTPRHKVTEMGQEVTMRCQPILGHNTVFWYRQTMMQGLELLAYFRNRAPLDDSGMPKDRFSAEMPDATLATLKIQPSEPRDSAVYFCASGLGDTLNTEAFFGQGTRLTVV.

This clone was counted once. This sequence joins TRBV30 and TRBJ1-2, with D perhaps matching TRBD1 (6 bases). Trimming shortened V by 8 bases and J by 4 bases, and 14 bases separated the two germline ends. The CDR3 loop spans 12 amino acids. Germline CDR1 and CDR2: GTSNPN and SVGIG (reference sequence). In nucleotides, the CDR3 is TGTGCCGCGGGAGGGGGAGGCTATGGCTACACCTTC. Amino acid sequence: CAAGGGGYGYTF.

This rearrangement joins TRBV27 to TRBJ2-1; TRBD2 aligns across 10 bases. Germline V gene data show CDR1 as MNHEY and CDR2 as SMNVEV (reference sequence). The CDR3 covers 15 residues. V was pared by 6 bases and J by 3 bases, with 5 bases of the junction left unmatched. In DNA, the CDR3 is TGTGCCAGCAGACGCCTAGCGGGGGACTACAATGAGCAGTTCTTC. Translation gives CASRRLAGDYNEQFF.

This chain connects TRBV19 to TRBJ2-3; 13 positions agree with TRBD2. J lost 6 bases, V lost 3 bases, and 6 bases had no gene match. The CDR3 length is 16 residues. CDR1 is LNHDA and CDR2 is SQIVND in the germline V gene (reference sequence). CDR3 region: CASSILGLAGADTQYF. CDR3 nucleotides: TGTGCCAGTAGTATCCTTGGACTAGCGGGGGCGGATACGCAGTATTTT.

V gene TRBV2 combines with J gene TRBJ1-2; 8 bases agree with TRBD1. The V and J ends lost 3 bases and 4 bases, in that order; junction bases with no gene match: 10. This CDR3 is built from 16 residues. Germline CDR1 is SNHLY and CDR2 is FYNNEI. CDR3 sequence reads: CASSDLPTGAGYGYTF. For the CDR3, the DNA is TGTGCCAGCAGTGATCTCCCGACAGGGGCGGGCTATGGCTACACCTTC.

The rearrangement uses TRBV6-1 and TRBJ2-1; D is possibly TRBD1 (5 bases). Germline V CDR1 and CDR2: MNHNS, SASEGT. CDR3 size: 14 residues. V lost 1 base to trimming and J lost 9 bases, with 13 bases between them. The CDR3 sequence is CASSEEIPRGEQFF. CDR3 coding DNA: TGTGCCAGCAGTGAAGAAATCCCTAGGGGTGAGCAGTTCTTC.

The genes are TRBV27 and TRBJ1-1; D remains ambiguous. Germline V CDR1 and CDR2: MNHEY, SMNVEV (reference sequence). CDR3 length: 15 amino acids. Trimming took off 3 bases at V and 1 base at J, with 12 bases between the two ends. DNA of the CDR3: TGTGCCAGCAGTTTCGTGGCGGAGGCGAACACTGAAGCTTTCTTT. Translating it yields CASSFVAEANTEAFF.

The chain combines TRBV5-6 with TRBJ2-3; the D is unclear. V was pared by 1 base and J by 2 bases, with 8 bases between. In germline, CDR1 is SGHDT, CDR2 YYEEEE. The CDR3 is 14 amino acids. The CDR3 sequence is CASSLKSLTDTQYF. The CDR3 coding sequence is TGTGCCAGCAGCTTGAAATCCCTCACAGATACGCAGTATTTT. Full variable domain (missing parts from reference TRBV5-6 and TRBJ2-3): DAGVTQSPTHLIKTRGQQVTLRCSPKSGHDTVSWYQQALGQGPQFIFQYYEEEERQRGNFPDRFSGHQFPNYSSELNVNALLLGDSALYLCASSLKSLTDTQYFGPGTRLTVL.

V gene TRBV7-8 combines with J gene TRBJ1-5; 11 nucleotides align to TRBD1. Germline CDR1 and CDR2: SGHVS and FQNEAQ. This CDR3 has 17 amino acids. The V gene end was trimmed by 5 bases and the J gene end by 5 bases; junction bases not matched to a gene: 11. The CDR3 sequence is CASSGPGQGVPHQPQHF. The CDR3 DNA reads as TGTGCCAGCAGCGGACCGGGACAGGGGGTTCCCCATCAGCCCCAGCATTTT.

This clone was seen only a few times. J is TRBJ1-5 and V is TRBV7-2; no clear D gene. In germline, CDR1 is SGHTA, CDR2 FQGNSA. V lost 4 bases and J 6 bases, leaving 10 bases between the germline ends. This CDR3 has 13 residues. The CDR3 sequence is CASSYDKVQPQHF. As DNA, the CDR3 is TGTGCCAGCAGCTACGACAAGGTTCAGCCCCAGCATTTT.

Details on this clone: Additional DNA sequences in this sample encode the identical CDR3. The genes are TRBV9 and TRBJ1-1, with 8 bases identical to TRBD1. The CDR3 is 17 amino acids. With V trimmed by 3 bases and J by 1 base, 11 bases remained unmatched. Germline loops: CDR1 SGDLS, CDR2 YYNGEE. The DNA of the CDR3 is TGTGCCAGCAGCGAGATCGGACAGGGCACTAAGAACACTGAAGCTTTCTTT. Its translation is CASSEIGQGTKNTEAFF. The variable domain in full, completed from reference TRBV9 and TRBJ1-1, reads DSGVTQTPKHLITATGQRVTLRCSPRSGDLSVYWYQQSLDQGLQFLIQYYNGEERAKGNILERFSAQQFPDLHSELNLSSLELGDSALYFCASSEIGQGTKNTEAFFGQGTRLTVV.

J is TRBJ1-5 and V is TRBV19, with D possibly TRBD1 on 5 matching bases. Germline values: CDR1 LNHDA, CDR2 SQIVND (reference sequence). Trimming took 5 bases from V and 6 from J, leaving 17 bases between them. The CDR3 has 15 residues. CDR3 sequence (DNA): TGTGCCAGTAGTTCGGATGGGGCTTGGGGTCAGCCCCAGCATTTT. This encodes CASSSDGAWGQPQHF.

The chain carries TRBV4-2 and TRBJ1-2; D not certain. Germline values: CDR1 LGHNA, CDR2 YNFKEQ. The ends were cut back, 0 bases at V and 8 bases at J, with 16 bases in the middle. CDR3 length: 15 residues. This CDR3 reads CASSQDEVGTRGYTF. The CDR3, as DNA: TGTGCCAGCAGCCAAGATGAGGTCGGAACCCGGGGCTACACCTTC.

V usage is TRBV6-1 and J usage is TRBJ1-1; 9 nucleotides match TRBD1. Trimming removed 1 base from V and 4 bases from J; junction bases left unmatched: 4. CDR1 and CDR2 (germline): MNHNS, SASEGT. The CDR3 consists of 15 residues. CDR3 in DNA: TGTGCCAGCAGTGAAGGGGGGACAGGGAGCACTGAAGCTTTCTTT. Its protein is CASSEGGTGSTEAFF.

This chain connects TRBV9 to TRBJ1-1; no definite D call. Trimming pared 4 bases from V and 1 base from J, leaving 14 bases between. The CDR3 covers 15 residues. Germline V gene lookup returns CDR1 SGDLS and CDR2 YYNGEE. CDR3 in amino acids: CASSPSFTANTEAFF. The CDR3 region has the DNA TGTGCCAGCAGCCCAAGTTTCACAGCGAACACTGAAGCTTTCTTT.